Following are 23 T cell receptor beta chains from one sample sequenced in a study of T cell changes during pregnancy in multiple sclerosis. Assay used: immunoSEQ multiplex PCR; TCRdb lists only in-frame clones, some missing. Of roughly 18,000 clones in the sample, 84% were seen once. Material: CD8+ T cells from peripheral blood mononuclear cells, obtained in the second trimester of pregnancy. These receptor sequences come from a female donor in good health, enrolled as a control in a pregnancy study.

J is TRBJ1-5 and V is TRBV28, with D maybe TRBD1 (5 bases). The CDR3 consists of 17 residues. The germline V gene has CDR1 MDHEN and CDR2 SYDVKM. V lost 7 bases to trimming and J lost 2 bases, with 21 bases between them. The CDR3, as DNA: TGTGCCAGCAACCTAAAAAGCTGGGGCGCGGGCAATCAGCCCCAGCATTTT. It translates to CASNLKSWGAGNQPQHF.

CDR3 DNA sequence: TGCGCCAGCAGCCCACAGGGGGGCTATGGCTACACCTTC. This encodes CASSPQGGYGYTF. The J gene is TRBJ1-2, the V gene TRBV4-1; 8 bases are a match to TRBD1. The CDR3 runs to 13 residues. Trimming cost V 4 bases and J 4 bases; bases outside gene matches: 2. CDR1 and CDR2 from the germline V gene are MGHRA and YSYEKL.

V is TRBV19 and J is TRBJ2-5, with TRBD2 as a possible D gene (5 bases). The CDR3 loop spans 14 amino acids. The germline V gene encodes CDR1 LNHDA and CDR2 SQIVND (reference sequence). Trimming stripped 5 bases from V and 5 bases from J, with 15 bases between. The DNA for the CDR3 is TGTGCCAGTAGTTCGTCCGCCTGGAGGGAGACCCAGTACTTC. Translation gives CASSSSAWRETQYF.

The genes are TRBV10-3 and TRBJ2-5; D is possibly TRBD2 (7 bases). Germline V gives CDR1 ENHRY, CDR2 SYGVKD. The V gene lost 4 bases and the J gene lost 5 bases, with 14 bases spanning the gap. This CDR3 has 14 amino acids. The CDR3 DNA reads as TGTGCCATCAGTGTGGGGGGGCGAGGGGAGACCCAGTACTTC. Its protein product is CAISVGGRGETQYF.

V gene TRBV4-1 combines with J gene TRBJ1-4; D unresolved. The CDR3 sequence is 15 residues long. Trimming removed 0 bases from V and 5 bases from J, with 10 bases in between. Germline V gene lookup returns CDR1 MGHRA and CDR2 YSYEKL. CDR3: CASSQDRGPNEKLFF. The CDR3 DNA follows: TGCGCCAGCAGCCAAGATCGGGGTCCAAATGAAAAACTGTTTTTT.

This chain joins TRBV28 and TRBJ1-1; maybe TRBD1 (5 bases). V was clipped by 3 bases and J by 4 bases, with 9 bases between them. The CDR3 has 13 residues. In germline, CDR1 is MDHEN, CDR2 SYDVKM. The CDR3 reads CASSFRQGTEAFF. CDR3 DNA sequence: TGTGCCAGCAGTTTTAGGCAGGGCACTGAAGCTTTCTTT.

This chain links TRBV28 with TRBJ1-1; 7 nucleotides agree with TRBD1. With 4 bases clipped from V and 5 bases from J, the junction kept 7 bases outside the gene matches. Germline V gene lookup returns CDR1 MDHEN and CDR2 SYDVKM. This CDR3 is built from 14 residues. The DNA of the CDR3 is TGTGCCAGCAGTTCTCTCCCAGGGGGAACTGAAGCTTTCTTT. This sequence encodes CASSSLPGGTEAFF. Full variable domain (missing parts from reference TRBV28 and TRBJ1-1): DVKVTQSSRYLVKRTGEKVFLECVQDMDHENMFWYRQDPGLGLRLIYFSYDVKMKEKGDIPEGYSVSREKKERFSLILESASTNQTSMYLCASSSLPGGTEAFFGQGTRLTVV.

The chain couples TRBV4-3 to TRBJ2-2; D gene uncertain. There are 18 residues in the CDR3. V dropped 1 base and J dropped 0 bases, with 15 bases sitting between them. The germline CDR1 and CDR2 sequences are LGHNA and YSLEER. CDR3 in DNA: TGCGCCAGCAGCCAAGTAGCTCCGACCCCGCCGAACACCGGGGAGCTGTTTTTT. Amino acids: CASSQVAPTPPNTGELFF.

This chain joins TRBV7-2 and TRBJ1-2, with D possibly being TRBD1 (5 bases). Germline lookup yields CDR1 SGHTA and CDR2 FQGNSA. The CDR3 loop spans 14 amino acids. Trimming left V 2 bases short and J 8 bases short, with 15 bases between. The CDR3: CASSLMSGQIGYTF. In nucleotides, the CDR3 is TGTGCCAGCAGCTTAATGTCAGGGCAGATCGGCTACACCTTC.

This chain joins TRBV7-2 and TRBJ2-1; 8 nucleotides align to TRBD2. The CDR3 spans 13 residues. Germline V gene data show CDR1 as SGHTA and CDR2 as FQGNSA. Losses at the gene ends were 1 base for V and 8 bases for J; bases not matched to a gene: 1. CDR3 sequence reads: CASSLVGGDEQFF. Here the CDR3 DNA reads TGTGCCAGCAGCTTAGTCGGGGGGGATGAGCAGTTCTTC.

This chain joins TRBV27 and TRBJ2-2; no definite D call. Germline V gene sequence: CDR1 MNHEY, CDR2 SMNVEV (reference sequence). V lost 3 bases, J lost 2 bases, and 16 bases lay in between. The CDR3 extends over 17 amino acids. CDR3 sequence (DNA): TGTGCCAGCAGTTTTCAGTATGCTGGCTTAAACACCGGGGAGCTGTTTTTT. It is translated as CASSFQYAGLNTGELFF.

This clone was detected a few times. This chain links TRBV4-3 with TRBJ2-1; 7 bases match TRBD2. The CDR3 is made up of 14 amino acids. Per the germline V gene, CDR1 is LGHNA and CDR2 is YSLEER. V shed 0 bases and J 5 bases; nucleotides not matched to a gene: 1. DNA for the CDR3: TGCGCCAGCAGCCAAGAGAGCGGGAACAATGAGCAGTTCTTC. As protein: CASSQESGNNEQFF.

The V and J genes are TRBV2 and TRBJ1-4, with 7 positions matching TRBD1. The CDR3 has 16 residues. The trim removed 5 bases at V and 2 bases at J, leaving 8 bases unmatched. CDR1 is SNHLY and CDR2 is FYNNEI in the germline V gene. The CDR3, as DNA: TGTGCCAGCAGTATAGGGACAGCCAGCACTAATGAAAAACTGTTTTTT. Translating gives CASSIGTASTNEKLFF.

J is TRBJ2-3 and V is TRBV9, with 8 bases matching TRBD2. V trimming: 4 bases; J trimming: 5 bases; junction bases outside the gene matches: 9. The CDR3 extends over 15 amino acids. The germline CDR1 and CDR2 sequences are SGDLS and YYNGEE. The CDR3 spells CASSPPPGGKDTQYF. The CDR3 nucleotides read TGTGCCAGCAGCCCCCCCCCGGGGGGGAAAGATACGCAGTATTTT.

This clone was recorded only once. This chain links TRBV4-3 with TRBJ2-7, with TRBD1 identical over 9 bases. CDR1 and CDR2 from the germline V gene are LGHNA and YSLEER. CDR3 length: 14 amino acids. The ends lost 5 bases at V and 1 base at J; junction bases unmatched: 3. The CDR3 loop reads CASSVGQGSYEQYF. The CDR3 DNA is TGCGCCAGCAGCGTGGGACAGGGATCCTACGAGCAGTACTTC.

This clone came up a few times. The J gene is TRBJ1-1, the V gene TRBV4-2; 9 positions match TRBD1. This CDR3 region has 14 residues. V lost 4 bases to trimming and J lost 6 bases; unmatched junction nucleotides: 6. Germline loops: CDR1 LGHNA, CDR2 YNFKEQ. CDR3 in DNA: TGTGCCAGCAGCCCGGGACAGGGAGTACCTGAAGCTTTCTTT. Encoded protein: CASSPGQGVPEAFF.

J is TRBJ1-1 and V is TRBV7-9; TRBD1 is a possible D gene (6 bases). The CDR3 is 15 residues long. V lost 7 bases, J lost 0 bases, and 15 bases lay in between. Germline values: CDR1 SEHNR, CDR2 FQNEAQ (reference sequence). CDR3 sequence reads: CASTPPSGVNTEAFF. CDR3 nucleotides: TGTGCCAGCACCCCTCCCTCAGGGGTGAACACTGAAGCTTTCTTT.

The CDR3: CASSSGVGTADGYTF. Here the CDR3 DNA reads TGTGCCAGTAGTAGCGGGGTCGGGACAGCGGATGGCTACACCTTC. The chain is built from TRBV19 and TRBJ1-2, with TRBD1 matching 7 bases. The CDR3 has 15 residues. Trimming at V came to 4 bases and at J to 6 bases, leaving 11 bases not matched to a gene. Germline V lookup: CDR1 LNHDA, CDR2 SQIVND (reference sequence).

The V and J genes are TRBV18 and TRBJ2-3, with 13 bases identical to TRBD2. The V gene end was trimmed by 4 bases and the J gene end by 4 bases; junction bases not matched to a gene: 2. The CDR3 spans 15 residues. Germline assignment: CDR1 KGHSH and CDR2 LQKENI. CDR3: CASSRTSGGSDTQYF. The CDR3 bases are TGTGCCAGCTCACGGACTAGCGGGGGATCAGATACGCAGTATTTT.

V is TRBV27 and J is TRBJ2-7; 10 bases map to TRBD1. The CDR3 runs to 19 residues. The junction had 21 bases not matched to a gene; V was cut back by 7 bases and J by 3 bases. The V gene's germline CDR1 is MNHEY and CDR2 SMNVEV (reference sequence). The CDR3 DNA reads TGTGCCAGCAATGGGCAAAATGACAGGGGGCGATTCGTAGTCTACGAGCAGTACTTC. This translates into CASNGQNDRGRFVVYEQYF.

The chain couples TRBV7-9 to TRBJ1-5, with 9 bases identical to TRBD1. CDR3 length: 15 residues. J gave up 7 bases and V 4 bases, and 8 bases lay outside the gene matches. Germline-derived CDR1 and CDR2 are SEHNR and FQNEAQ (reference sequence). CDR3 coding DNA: TGTGCCAGCAGCTCAACGGACAGGGGAGGACAGCCCCAGCATTTT. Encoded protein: CASSSTDRGGQPQHF.

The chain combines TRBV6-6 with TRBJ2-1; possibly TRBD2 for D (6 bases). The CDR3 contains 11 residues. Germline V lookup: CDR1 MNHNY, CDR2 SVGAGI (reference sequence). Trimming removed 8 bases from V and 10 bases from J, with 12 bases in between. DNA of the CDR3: TGTGCCAGCGTTCGGGGGACGGAGCAGTTCTTC. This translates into CASVRGTEQFF.

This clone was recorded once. The CDR3 sequence: CASSPGTGGNTIYF. The CDR3 DNA sequence: TGTGCCAGCAGTCCCGGGACAGGGGGAAACACCATATATTTT. This rearrangement joins TRBV27 to TRBJ1-3; the match to TRBD1 covers 9 bases. CDR3 size: 14 residues. V was clipped by 5 bases and J by 4 bases; unmatched bases: 3. Germline assignment: CDR1 MNHEY and CDR2 SMNVEV (reference sequence).